The 27 T cell receptor beta chains below all came from one sample that was sequenced in a study of T cell changes during pregnancy in multiple sclerosis. Sequenced by immunoSEQ multiplex PCR; TCRdb stores in-frame clones only, minus some. This table holds 30,000 to 35,000 clones, 75% to 95% found once. Sequenced material: CD8+ T cells from peripheral blood mononuclear cells, taken before pregnancy. The receptors come from a female donor with multiple sclerosis, enrolled in a pregnancy study.

The rearrangement uses TRBV7-9 and TRBJ2-7; no definite D call. Trimming took 1 base from V and 0 from J, leaving 7 bases between them. The CDR3 consists of 14 residues. Looked up from germline, CDR1 is SEHNR and CDR2 is FQNEAQ (reference sequence). CDR3 sequence reads: CASSLVVNSYEQYF. CDR3 coding DNA: TGTGCCAGCAGCTTAGTAGTCAACTCCTACGAGCAGTACTTC.

V gene TRBV5-1 combines with J gene TRBJ1-1; no firm D call. Germline CDR1 SGHRS, CDR2 YFSETQ. V lost 0 bases and J lost 2, with 17 bases in between. This CDR3 comprises 17 residues. CDR3 residues: CASSLEPTIALNTEAFF. The CDR3 DNA is TGCGCCAGCAGCTTGGAACCCACCATAGCACTCAACACTGAAGCTTTCTTT.

The chain has TRBV4-1 and TRBJ2-3, with a tentative D call TRBD2 (6 bases). Germline-derived CDR1 and CDR2 are MGHRA and YSYEKL. V was trimmed by 0 bases and J by 0 bases, leaving 10 bases between them. This CDR3 has 16 amino acids. The CDR3 sequence is CASSQEWGVSTDTQYF. In nucleotides, the CDR3 is TGCGCCAGCAGCCAAGAATGGGGGGTGAGCACAGATACGCAGTATTTT.

The J gene is TRBJ2-1, the V gene TRBV29-1; D may be TRBD2 (6 bases). Germline CDR1 is SQVTM and CDR2 is ANQGSEA. The CDR3 has 15 amino acids. V lost 6 bases, J lost 7 bases, and 22 bases lay in between. The CDR3 sequence is CSVVGLEGTWNEQFF. The CDR3 nucleotides read TGCAGCGTGGTGGGGTTGGAGGGGACGTGGAATGAGCAGTTCTTC.

Here the CDR3 DNA reads TGTGCCAGCAGCCCCAAGCGAGGGCTAGCGCCCTACAATGAGCAGTTCTTC. It encodes CASSPKRGLAPYNEQFF. The J gene is TRBJ2-1, the V gene TRBV7-9, with TRBD2 as a possible D gene (6 bases). Per the germline V gene, CDR1 is SEHNR and CDR2 is FQNEAQ (reference sequence). This CDR3 contains 17 residues. V was trimmed by 5 bases and J by 2 bases, leaving 19 bases between them.

The chain has TRBV4-2 and TRBJ1-1; a weak D match, TRBD1 (6 bases). There are 16 residues in the CDR3. The germline V gene encodes CDR1 LGHNA and CDR2 YNFKEQ. Trimming shortened V by 0 bases and J by 5 bases, and 16 bases separated the two germline ends. Here the CDR3 DNA reads TGTGCCAGCAGCCAAGAGGGCGAGGGGGATTCAACTGAAGCTTTCTTT. It specifies CASSQEGEGDSTEAFF.

V gene TRBV15 combines with J gene TRBJ2-5, with TRBD1 matching over 9 bases. The germline V gene has CDR1 LNHNV and CDR2 YYDKDF (reference sequence). The ends lost 8 bases at V and 2 bases at J; junction bases unmatched: 6. This CDR3 has 14 residues. DNA for the CDR3: TGTGCCACCCGGACGACAGGGGGACAAGAGACCCAGTACTTC. This translates into CATRTTGGQETQYF.

V usage is TRBV7-9 and J usage is TRBJ2-1; D might be TRBD1 (5 bases). V lost 2 bases, J lost 0 bases, and 8 bases lay in between. CDR3 length equals 15 residues. CDR1 and CDR2 (germline): SEHNR, FQNEAQ (reference sequence). The DNA of the CDR3 is TGTGCCAGCAGCTTATCTGACAGCTCCTACAATGAGCAGTTCTTC. Encoded protein: CASSLSDSSYNEQFF.

V is TRBV14 and J is TRBJ2-7; no reliable D call. Trimming cost V 4 bases and J 6 bases, with 10 bases left between them. In germline, CDR1 is SGHDN, CDR2 FVKESK. This CDR3 has 12 amino acids. This CDR3 is CASSPERGEQYF. CDR3 sequence (DNA): TGTGCCAGCAGCCCCGAGAGAGGCGAGCAGTACTTC.

The chain has TRBV5-4 and TRBJ2-7; 9 bases align to TRBD2. V shed 5 bases, J shed 5 bases, and the junction held 8 bases outside the gene matches. CDR3 length equals 14 residues. Germline CDR1 is SGHNT and CDR2 is YYREEE (reference sequence). CDR3 sequence reads: CASSLLAGMDEQYF. The CDR3 DNA follows: TGTGCCAGCAGTCTACTAGCGGGTATGGACGAGCAGTACTTC.

This clone is deemed medium-sized. The chain couples TRBV19 to TRBJ2-7; 9 bases fit TRBD2. The CDR3 spans 14 residues. Germline V gene sequence: CDR1 LNHDA, CDR2 SQIVND (reference sequence). With V trimmed by 1 base and J by 2 bases, 0 bases remained unmatched. As DNA, the CDR3 is TGTGCCAGTAGTATAGCTAGCGGGGCCTACGAGCAGTACTTC. Its protein product is CASSIASGAYEQYF.

This clone has a single count. V is TRBV2 and J is TRBJ1-1; 8 positions agree with TRBD1. Germline lookup yields CDR1 SNHLY and CDR2 FYNNEI. Trimming took 6 bases from V and 0 from J; bases not matched to a gene: 6. The CDR3 loop spans 15 amino acids. The chain's CDR3 is CASRGTGTMNTEAFF. As DNA, the CDR3 is TGTGCCAGCAGAGGGACAGGCACTATGAACACTGAAGCTTTCTTT.

The chain carries TRBV30 and TRBJ1-1; D remains ambiguous. The V end lost 5 bases, the J end lost 6 bases, and 7 bases lay between the germline ends. Germline loops: CDR1 GTSNPN, CDR2 SVGIG (reference sequence). The CDR3 length is 10 residues. DNA of the CDR3: TGTGCCTGGGGGCGGGCTGAAGCTTTCTTT. Residues: CAWGRAEAFF.

V is TRBV4-3 and J is TRBJ2-5; 8 nucleotides match TRBD2. The CDR3 totals 14 residues. Germline V gene data show CDR1 as LGHNA and CDR2 as YSLEER. J gave up 4 bases and V 3 bases, and 4 bases lay outside the gene matches. The CDR3 nucleotides read TGCGCCAGCAGCCAGGCTAGCGGGCGAGAGACCCAGTACTTC. It specifies CASSQASGRETQYF.

The genes are TRBV6-5 and TRBJ2-2; 8 bases are a match to TRBD2. The CDR3 length is 15 residues. CDR1 is MNHEY and CDR2 is SVGAGI in the germline V gene. V lost 2 bases to trimming and J lost 5 bases; unmatched junction nucleotides: 4. The CDR3 sequence is CASSYVASGTGELFF. CDR3 coding DNA: TGTGCCAGCAGTTACGTGGCTAGCGGGACCGGGGAGCTGTTTTTT.

This clone has a handful of counts. As DNA, the CDR3 is TGCGCCAGCAGCTTTTTCGACAATTACAATGAGCAGTTCTTC. It specifies CASSFFDNYNEQFF. V gene TRBV5-1 combines with J gene TRBJ2-1; D uncertain. The length of the CDR3 is 14 residues. Trimming removed 2 bases from V and 4 bases from J, with 10 bases in between. The V gene's germline CDR1 is SGHRS and CDR2 YFSETQ.

The chain is built from TRBV5-1 and TRBJ1-1, with TRBD1 matching over 9 bases. V shed 0 bases, J shed 1 base, and the junction held 1 base outside the gene matches. This CDR3 spans 15 amino acids. Looked up from germline, CDR1 is SGHRS and CDR2 is YFSETQ. The CDR3 DNA reads TGCGCCAGCAGCTTGGGGGACAGGGCGAACACTGAAGCTTTCTTT. Translated: CASSLGDRANTEAFF. The full variable domain, with the rest looked up from reference TRBV5-1 and TRBJ1-1, is KAGVTQTPRYLIKTRGQQVTLSCSPISGHRSVSWYQQTPGQGLQFLFEYFSETQRNKGNFPGRFSGRQFSNSRSEMNVSTLELGDSALYLCASSLGDRANTEAFFGQGTRLTVV.

The chain links TRBV13 to TRBJ1-2; 7 positions agree with TRBD1. There are 13 residues in the CDR3. Looked up from germline, CDR1 is PRHDT and CDR2 is FYEKMQ (reference sequence). J lost 7 bases, V lost 8 bases, and 10 bases had no gene match. DNA for the CDR3: TGTGCCAGCCGAAACCCAGGGGGAACTGGCTACACCTTC. Amino acid sequence: CASRNPGGTGYTF.

The gene calls are TRBV19 and TRBJ1-5; the D gene is possibly TRBD1 (6 bases). Germline lookup yields CDR1 LNHDA and CDR2 SQIVND (reference sequence). The CDR3 length is 17 residues. Trimming took 1 base from V and 4 from J, leaving 17 bases between them. The CDR3, as DNA: TGTGCCAGTAGTATAGTCGGATCGGCAGGGGCAAATCAGCCCCAGCATTTT. This sequence encodes CASSIVGSAGANQPQHF. Filled out from reference TRBV19 and TRBJ1-5, the complete variable domain reads DGGITQSPKYLFRKEGQNVTLSCEQNLNHDAMYWYRQDPGQGLRLIYYSQIVNDFQKGDIAEGYSVSREKKESFPLTVTSAQKNPTAFYLCASSIVGSAGANQPQHFGDGTRLSIL.

The V call is TRBV19, the J call TRBJ2-1; D is uncertain. Deletions cut 10 bases from V and 8 bases from J, with 18 bases between. The germline gives CDR1 LNHDA, CDR2 SQIVND (reference sequence). The CDR3 loop spans 13 amino acids. CDR3: CATLNRRFDEQFF. The CDR3 nucleotides read TGTGCCACCCTAAATCGGCGGTTCGATGAGCAGTTCTTC.

The chain employs TRBV6-1 and TRBJ2-4, with D maybe TRBD2 (6 bases). Germline V gene lookup returns CDR1 MNHNS and CDR2 SASEGT. The CDR3 is 18 amino acids. Trimming removed 3 bases from V and 2 bases from J, with 20 bases in between. This CDR3 reads CASSDSLAGRIPKNIQYF. The CDR3 bases are TGTGCCAGCAGTGATTCCCTTGCGGGGCGGATCCCCAAAAACATTCAGTACTTC.

This clone came up once. The chain employs TRBV19 and TRBJ1-6, with 9 bases that match TRBD1. From germline, CDR1 is LNHDA and CDR2 SQIVND (reference sequence). There are 16 residues in the CDR3. The J segment lost 4 bases and the V segment lost 6 bases, leaving 7 bases of the junction unmatched. The CDR3 reads CASSGGQGSYNSPLHF. The CDR3 region has the DNA TGTGCCAGTAGCGGAGGACAGGGGAGTTATAATTCACCCCTCCACTTT.

The chain links TRBV29-1 to TRBJ2-1; weak D call: TRBD2 (6 bases). CDR1 SQVTM and CDR2 ANQGSEA come from the germline V gene. The CDR3 loop spans 15 amino acids. Between the trimmed V and J ends, which lost 0 bases and 3 bases, there was a span of 12 bases. The chain's CDR3 is CSVEDWRDVYNEQFF. DNA for the CDR3: TGCAGCGTTGAAGATTGGCGGGACGTCTACAATGAGCAGTTCTTC.

The chain uses TRBV5-1 and TRBJ2-1, with 9 positions matching TRBD2. This CDR3 is built from 16 residues. Trimming took 4 bases from V and 0 from J; bases not matched to a gene: 5. CDR1 SGHRS and CDR2 YFSETQ come from the germline V gene. In DNA, the CDR3 is TGCGCCAGCAGCCCAGTTAGCGGGAGCTCCTACAATGAGCAGTTCTTC. Translating gives CASSPVSGSSYNEQFF.

The chain uses TRBV27 and TRBJ1-5; no clear D gene. The CDR3 loop spans 14 amino acids. V was shortened by 2 bases and J by 6 bases, with 11 bases between the two germline ends. Germline assignment: CDR1 MNHEY and CDR2 SMNVEV (reference sequence). The CDR3 protein is CASSLKQFGQPQHF. CDR3 in DNA: TGTGCCAGCAGTTTAAAACAGTTCGGTCAGCCCCAGCATTTT.

The V and J genes are TRBV6-4 and TRBJ1-5; 7 nucleotides align to TRBD1. The J segment lost 6 bases and the V segment lost 3 bases, leaving 8 bases of the junction unmatched. The CDR3 extends over 15 amino acids. In germline, CDR1 is MRHNA, CDR2 SNTAGT. Written as DNA, the CDR3 is TGTGCCAGCAGTGAAGAGACAGGGACGGGTCAGCCCCAGCATTTT. It codes for CASSEETGTGQPQHF.

The chain links TRBV6-5 to TRBJ1-2; 7 bases line up with TRBD1. V trimming: 2 bases; J trimming: 5 bases; junction bases outside the gene matches: 8. Germline loops: CDR1 MNHEY, CDR2 SVGAGI. The CDR3 is 15 residues long. CDR3 in DNA: TGTGCCAGCAGTTACATACCCGGGACAGATTATGGCTACACCTTC. It translates to CASSYIPGTDYGYTF.